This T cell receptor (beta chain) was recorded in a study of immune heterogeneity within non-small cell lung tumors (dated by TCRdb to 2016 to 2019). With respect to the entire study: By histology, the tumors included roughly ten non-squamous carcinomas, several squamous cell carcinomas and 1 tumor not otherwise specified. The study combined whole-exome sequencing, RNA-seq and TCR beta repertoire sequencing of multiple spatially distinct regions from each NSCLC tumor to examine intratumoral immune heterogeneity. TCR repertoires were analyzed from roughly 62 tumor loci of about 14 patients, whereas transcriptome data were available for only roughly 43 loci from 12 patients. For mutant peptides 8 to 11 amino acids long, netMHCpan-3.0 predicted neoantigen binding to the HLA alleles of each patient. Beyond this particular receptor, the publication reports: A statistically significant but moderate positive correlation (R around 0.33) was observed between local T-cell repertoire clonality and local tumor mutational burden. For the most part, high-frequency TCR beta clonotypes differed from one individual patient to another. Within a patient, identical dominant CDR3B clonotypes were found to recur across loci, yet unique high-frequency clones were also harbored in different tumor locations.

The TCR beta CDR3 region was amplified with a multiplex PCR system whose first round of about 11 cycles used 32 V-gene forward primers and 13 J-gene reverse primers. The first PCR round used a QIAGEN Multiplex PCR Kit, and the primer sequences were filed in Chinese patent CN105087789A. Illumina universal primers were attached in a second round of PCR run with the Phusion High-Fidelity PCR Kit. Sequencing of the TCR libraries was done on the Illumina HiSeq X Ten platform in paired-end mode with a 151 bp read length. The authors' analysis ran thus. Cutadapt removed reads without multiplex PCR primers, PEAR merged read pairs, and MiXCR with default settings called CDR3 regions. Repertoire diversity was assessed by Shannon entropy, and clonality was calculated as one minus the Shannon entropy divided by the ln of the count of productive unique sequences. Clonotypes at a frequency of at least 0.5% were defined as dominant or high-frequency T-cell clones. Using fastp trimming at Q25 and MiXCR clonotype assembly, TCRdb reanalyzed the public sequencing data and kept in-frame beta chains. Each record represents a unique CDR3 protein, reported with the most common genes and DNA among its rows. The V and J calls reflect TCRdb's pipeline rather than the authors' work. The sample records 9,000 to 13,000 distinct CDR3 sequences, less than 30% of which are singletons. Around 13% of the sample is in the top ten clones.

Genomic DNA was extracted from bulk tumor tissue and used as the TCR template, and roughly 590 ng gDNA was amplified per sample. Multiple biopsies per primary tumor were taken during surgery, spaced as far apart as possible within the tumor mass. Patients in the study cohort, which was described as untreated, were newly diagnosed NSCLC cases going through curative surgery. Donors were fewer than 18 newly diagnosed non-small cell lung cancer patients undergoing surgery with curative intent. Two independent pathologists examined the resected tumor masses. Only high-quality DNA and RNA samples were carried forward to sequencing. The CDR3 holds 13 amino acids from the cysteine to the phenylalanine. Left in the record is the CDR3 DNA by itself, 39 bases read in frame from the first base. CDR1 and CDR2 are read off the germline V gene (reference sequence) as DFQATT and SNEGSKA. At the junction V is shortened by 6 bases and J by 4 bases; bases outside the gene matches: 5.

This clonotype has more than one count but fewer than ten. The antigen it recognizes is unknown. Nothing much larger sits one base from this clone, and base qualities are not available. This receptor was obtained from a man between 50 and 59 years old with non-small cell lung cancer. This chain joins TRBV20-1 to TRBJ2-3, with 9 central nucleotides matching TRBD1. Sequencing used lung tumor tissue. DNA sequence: TGCAGTGCCGGACAGGGGCAAGCAGATACGCAGTATTTT. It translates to CSAGQGQADTQYF.